This T cell receptor (beta chain) derives from a study of blood T cell repertoires in COVID-19. The overall study: PBMCs, B-cell-depleted T cells, or T cells were the source of the cDNA or gDNA that made up the material.

Source study methods: Amplification of reference gene primers was used by the study to estimate nucleated cell counts. Sequencing used immunoSEQ multiplex PCR; TCRdb keeps in-frame clones, though not all of them. The V and J calls and clone size were taken over from that table, and D and trimming were inferred from the DNA. Among tens of thousands of clones listed, 85% were seen once. The clonotype comes from a man at least 80 years old with acute or convalescent COVID-19. Sample: peripheral blood.

Here the CDR3 DNA reads TGTGCCAGCAGCTTAACTCCGTTCGCGAACACCGGGGAGCTGTTTTTT. Its protein is CASSLTPFANTGELFF. This chain joins TRBV5-8 and TRBJ2-2, with unresolved D. The CDR3 runs 16 residues. Trimming cost V 2 bases and J 0 bases, with 11 bases left between them. Germline CDR1 is SGHTS and CDR2 is YDEGEE.